The TCR beta chain under discussion was sequenced for a study of T cell responses to AZD1222 COVID-19 vaccine. The germline V gene has CDR1 WSHSY and CDR2 SAAADI. V lost 4 bases to trimming and J lost 4 bases, with 10 bases between them. CDR3 size: 13 residues. TCRdb's copy holds only in-frame clones and misses some; the assay was immunoSEQ multiplex PCR. The repertoire consists of tens of thousands of clones, with roughly 89% occurring once and the leading ten covering roughly 5.1%. A remark on this clone: Its antigen is not identified.

Findings of the study overall: No repertoire was sampled before or during the peak T cell response, only after it. The study found Spike-specific TCR breadth and depth rose after two AZD1222 doses. White British ancestry dominated among donors, who included more females, and clonal diversity was possibly underestimated. Spike-wide vaccine-associated CD4 TCRs dominated at 160-218 and 743-854.

The clonotype was recovered from an adult who received the AZD1222 COVID-19 vaccine. The specimen was peripheral blood, collected 28 days after the second AZD1222 dose. V usage is TRBV10-2 and J usage is TRBJ1-2; D may be TRBD1 (6 bases). CDR3 sequence reads: CASSGQVLYGYTF. CDR3 in DNA: TGCGCCAGCAGTGGACAGGTCCTCTATGGCTACACCTTC.